This T cell receptor beta chain was captured by sequencing in a study of CD8 T cells in Susac syndrome. The study's findings and limits: That the number of individuals in its TCR sequencing and HLA analysis was relatively small was acknowledged by the study.

On this clonotype: The antigen is unknown.

Germline CDR1 SGHVS, CDR2 FQNEAQ. The CDR3 has 14 amino acids. V was clipped by 1 base and J by 6 bases, with 7 bases between them. Random hexamers primed reverse transcription of about 0.5 to 1 ug RNA. The TCR beta CDR3 was amplified by immunoSEQ multiplex PCR across 54 Vbeta, 13 Jbeta. Each CDR3 protein is one row after TCRdb ran MiXCR on the immunoSEQ multiplex PCR reads. Altogether around 77,000 distinct CDR3 sequences are present, nearly 96% being singletons, with the ten largest covering over 0.09%. Sequencing of TCR beta was carried out in blood CD8+ and CD4+ T cells. The CD8+ and CD4+ T cells were negatively isolated, with the TEMRA cells enriched by FACS.

Sequenced material: CD4+ T cells from PBMCs. This receptor was obtained from a human donor with multiple sclerosis. J is TRBJ1-6 and V is TRBV7-8; no clear D. This CDR3 is CASSLVVLNSPLHF. In DNA, the CDR3 is TGTGCCAGCAGCTTAGTGGTTCTTAATTCACCCCTCCACTTT.